The clone carrying this T cell receptor (beta chain) was seen ten or more times. This record comes from a study of blood T cell repertoires in COVID-19. Study-wide context: The United States, Italy and Spain supplied acute and convalescent COVID-19 samples.

Clones were sequenced by immunoSEQ multiplex PCR, and TCRdb holds only the in-frame ones, with some missing. Among around 450,000 clones listed, around 90% were seen once. Trimming took 4 bases from V and 4 from J, leaving 11 bases between them. The germline V gene encodes CDR1 SGHRS and CDR2 YFSETQ. CDR3 length: 13 amino acids. Two consecutive negative NP/OP PCR tests, clearance, or resolved symptoms defined Cohort 3 recovery. This rearrangement joins TRBV5-1 to TRBJ1-2; D remains unclear. Material: PBMCs or T cells enriched from blood (not recorded which). The receptor was derived from a man younger than 35 who had recovered from COVID-19. The CDR3 DNA follows: TGCGCCAGCAGCGACGACGGGAGCTATGGCTACACCTTC. This gives the protein CASSDDGSYGYTF.